The clone carrying this T cell receptor (beta chain) occurred a few times. Its specificity is unknown. Unique molecular identifiers tagged individual cDNA molecules. MiXCR was run by TCRdb on the 5' RACE reads, yielding one entry per CDR3 protein. This table holds around 53,000 distinct CDR3 sequences, 12% found once. The data belong to a study of early T cells in non-severe SARS-CoV-2 infection. As for the study in general: It was bulk RNA from unsorted whole blood that was sequenced, and the chains were unpaired. Points from the study as a whole: VDJdb-based matching was biased toward anti-spike CD8 responses and missed private and CD4 specificities.

This CDR3 is built from 15 residues. CDR1 and CDR2 (germline): SEHNR, FQNEAQ (reference sequence). Trimming removed 5 bases at V and 4 bases at J, with 17 bases between. This TCR came from an adult who was a healthcare worker with PCR-confirmed SARS-CoV-2 infection or an uninfected control (not recorded which). Material for sequencing was whole blood. This chain uses TRBV7-9 with TRBJ1-1; possible D gene TRBD1, 5 bases. DNA of the CDR3: TGTGCCAGCAGCCGCGGGCAGGGATGGGGCACTGAAGCTTTCTTT. It encodes CASSRGQGWGTEAFF. Full variable domain (missing parts from reference TRBV7-9 and TRBJ1-1): DTGVSQNPRHKITKRGQNVTFRCDPISEHNRLYWYRQTLGQGPEFLTYFQNEAQLEKSRLLSDRFSAERPKGSFSTLEIQRTEQGDSAMYLCASSRGQGWGTEAFFGQGTRLTVV.